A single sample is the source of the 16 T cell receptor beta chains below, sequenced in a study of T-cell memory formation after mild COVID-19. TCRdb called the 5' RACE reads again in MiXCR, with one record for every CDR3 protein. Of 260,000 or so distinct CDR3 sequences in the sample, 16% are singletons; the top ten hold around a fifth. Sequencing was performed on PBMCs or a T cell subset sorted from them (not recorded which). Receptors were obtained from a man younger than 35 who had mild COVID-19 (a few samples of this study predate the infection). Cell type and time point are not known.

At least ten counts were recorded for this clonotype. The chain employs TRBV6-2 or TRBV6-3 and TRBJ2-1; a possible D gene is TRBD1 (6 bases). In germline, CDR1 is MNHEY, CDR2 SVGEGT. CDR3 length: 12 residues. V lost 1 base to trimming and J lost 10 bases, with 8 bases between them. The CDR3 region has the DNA TGTGCCAGCAGTTACTGGACAGACGAGCAGTTCTTC. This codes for CASSYWTDEQFF.

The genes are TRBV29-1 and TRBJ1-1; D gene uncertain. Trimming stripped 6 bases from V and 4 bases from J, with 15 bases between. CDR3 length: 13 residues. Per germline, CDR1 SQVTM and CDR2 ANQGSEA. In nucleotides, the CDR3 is TGCAGCGTCGGACGATATTCTAGCACTGAAGCTTTCTTT. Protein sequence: CSVGRYSSTEAFF. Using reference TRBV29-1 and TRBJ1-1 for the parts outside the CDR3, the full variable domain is SAVISQKPSRDICQRGTSLTIQCQVDSQVTMMFWYRQQPGQSLTLIATANQGSEATYESGFVIDKFPISRPNLTFSTLTVSNMSPEDSSIYLCSVGRYSSTEAFFGQGTRLTVV.

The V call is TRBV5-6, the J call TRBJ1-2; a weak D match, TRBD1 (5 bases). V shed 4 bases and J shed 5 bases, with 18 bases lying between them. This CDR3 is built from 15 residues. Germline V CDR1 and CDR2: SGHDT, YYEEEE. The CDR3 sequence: CASSPWVVGAYGYTF. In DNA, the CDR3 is TGTGCCAGCAGCCCTTGGGTAGTTGGGGCTTATGGCTACACCTTC.

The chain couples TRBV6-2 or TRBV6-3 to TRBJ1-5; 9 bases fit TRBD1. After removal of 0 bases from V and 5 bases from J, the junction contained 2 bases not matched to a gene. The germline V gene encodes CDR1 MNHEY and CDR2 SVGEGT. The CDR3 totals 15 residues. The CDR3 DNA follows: TGTGCCAGCAGTTACTCGGGACAGGGATATCAGCCCCAGCATTTT. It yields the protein CASSYSGQGYQPQHF.

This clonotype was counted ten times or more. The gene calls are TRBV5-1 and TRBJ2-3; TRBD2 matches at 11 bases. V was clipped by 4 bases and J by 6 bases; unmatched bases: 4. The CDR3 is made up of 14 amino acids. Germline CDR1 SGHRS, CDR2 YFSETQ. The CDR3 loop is CASSIIAGGDTQYF. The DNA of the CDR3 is TGCGCCAGCAGCATCATAGCGGGAGGGGATACGCAGTATTTT.

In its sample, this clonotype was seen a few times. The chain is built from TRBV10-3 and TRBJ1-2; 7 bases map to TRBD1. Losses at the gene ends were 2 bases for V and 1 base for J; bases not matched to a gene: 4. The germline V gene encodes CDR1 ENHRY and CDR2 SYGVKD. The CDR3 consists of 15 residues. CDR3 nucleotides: TGTGCCATCAGTGAGACCGGGACAGTTAACTATGGCTACACCTTC. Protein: CAISETGTVNYGYTF.

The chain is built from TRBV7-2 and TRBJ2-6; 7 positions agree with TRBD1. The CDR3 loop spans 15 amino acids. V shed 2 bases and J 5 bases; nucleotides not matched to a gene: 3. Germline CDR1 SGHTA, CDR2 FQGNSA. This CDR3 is CASSLLQGRANVLTF. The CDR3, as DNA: TGTGCCAGCAGCTTATTACAGGGGAGGGCCAACGTCCTGACTTTC. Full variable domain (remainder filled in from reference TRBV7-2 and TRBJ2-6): GAGVSQSPSNKVTEKGKDVELRCDPISGHTALYWYRQSLGQGLEFLIYFQGNSAPDKSGLPSDRFSAERTGGSVSTLTIQRTQQEDSAVYLCASSLLQGRANVLTFGAGSRLTVL.

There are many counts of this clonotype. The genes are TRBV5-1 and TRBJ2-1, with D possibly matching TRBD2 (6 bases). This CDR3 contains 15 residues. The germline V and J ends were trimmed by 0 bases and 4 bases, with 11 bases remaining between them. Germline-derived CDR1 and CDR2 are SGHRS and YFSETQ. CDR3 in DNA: TGCGCCAGCAGCTTGGCTTTAGCGGAATACAATGAGCAGTTCTTC. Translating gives CASSLALAEYNEQFF.

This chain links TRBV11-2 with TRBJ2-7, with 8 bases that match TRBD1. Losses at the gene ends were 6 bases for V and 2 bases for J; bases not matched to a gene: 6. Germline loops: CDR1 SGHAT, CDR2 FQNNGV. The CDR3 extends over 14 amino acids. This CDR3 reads CASSPGGAPYEQYV. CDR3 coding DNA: TGTGCCAGCAGTCCAGGGGGCGCCCCCTACGAGCAGTACGTC.

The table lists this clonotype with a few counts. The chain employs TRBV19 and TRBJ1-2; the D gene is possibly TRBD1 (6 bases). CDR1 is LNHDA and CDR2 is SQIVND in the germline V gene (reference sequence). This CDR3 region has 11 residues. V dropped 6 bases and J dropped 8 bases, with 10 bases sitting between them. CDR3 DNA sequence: TGTGCCAGTAGAGACAGGAGGGGCTACACCTTC. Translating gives CASRDRRGYTF. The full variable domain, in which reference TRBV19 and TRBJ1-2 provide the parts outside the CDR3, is DGGITQSPKYLFRKEGQNVTLSCEQNLNHDAMYWYRQDPGQGLRLIYYSQIVNDFQKGDIAEGYSVSREKKESFPLTVTSAQKNPTAFYLCASRDRRGYTFGSGTRLTVV.

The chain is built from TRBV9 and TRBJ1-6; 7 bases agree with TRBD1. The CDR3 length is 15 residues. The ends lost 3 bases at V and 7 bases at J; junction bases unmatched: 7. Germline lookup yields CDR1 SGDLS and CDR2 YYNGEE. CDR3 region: CASSEAGTENSPLHF. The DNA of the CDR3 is TGTGCCAGCAGCGAAGCCGGGACAGAGAATTCACCCCTCCACTTT.

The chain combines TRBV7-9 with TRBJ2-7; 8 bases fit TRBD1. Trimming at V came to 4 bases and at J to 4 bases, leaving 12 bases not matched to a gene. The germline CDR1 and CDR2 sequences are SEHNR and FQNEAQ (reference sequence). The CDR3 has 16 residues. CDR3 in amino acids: CASSYLPTGEFYEQYF. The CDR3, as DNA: TGTGCCAGCAGCTACCTTCCGACAGGGGAGTTTTACGAGCAGTACTTC.

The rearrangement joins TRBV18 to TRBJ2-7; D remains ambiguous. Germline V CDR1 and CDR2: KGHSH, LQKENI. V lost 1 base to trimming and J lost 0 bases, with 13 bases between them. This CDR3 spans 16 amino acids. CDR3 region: CASSPLADTFSYEQYF. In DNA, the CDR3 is TGTGCCAGCTCACCACTAGCTGACACGTTCTCCTACGAGCAGTACTTC.

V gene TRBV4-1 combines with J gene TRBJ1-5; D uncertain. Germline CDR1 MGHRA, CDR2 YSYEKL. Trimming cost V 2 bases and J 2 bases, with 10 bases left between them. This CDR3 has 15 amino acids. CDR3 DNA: TGCGCCAGCAGCCAACTAGCGTCAGGCAATCAGCCCCAGCATTTT. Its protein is CASSQLASGNQPQHF.

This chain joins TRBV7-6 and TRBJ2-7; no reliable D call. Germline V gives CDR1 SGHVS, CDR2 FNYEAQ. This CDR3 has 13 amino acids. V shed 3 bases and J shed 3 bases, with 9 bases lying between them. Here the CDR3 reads CASSFDLSYEQYF. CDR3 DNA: TGTGCCAGCAGCTTCGATCTTAGCTACGAGCAGTACTTC.

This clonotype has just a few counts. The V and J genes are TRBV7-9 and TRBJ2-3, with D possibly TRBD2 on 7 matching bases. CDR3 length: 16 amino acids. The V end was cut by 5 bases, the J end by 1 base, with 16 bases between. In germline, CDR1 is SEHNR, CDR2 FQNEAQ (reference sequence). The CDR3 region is CASSMIWGGGTDTQYF. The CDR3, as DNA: TGTGCCAGCAGCATGATTTGGGGGGGCGGCACAGATACGCAGTATTTT. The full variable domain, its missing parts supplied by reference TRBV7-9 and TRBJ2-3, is DTGVSQNPRHKITKRGQNVTFRCDPISEHNRLYWYRQTLGQGPEFLTYFQNEAQLEKSRLLSDRFSAERPKGSFSTLEIQRTEQGDSAMYLCASSMIWGGGTDTQYFGPGTRLTVL.